This T cell receptor (beta chain) was captured in a study of blood T cell repertoires in COVID-19. Study details: Nucleic acid was either cDNA or gDNA, and it came from T cells, B-cell-depleted T cells, or PBMCs.

Per the original data handling: For nucleated cells, counts were estimated from reference gene primer amplification. Method: immunoSEQ multiplex PCR; TCRdb's copy keeps in-frame clones and lacks some. Clone size and V and J calls were adopted from that table, with D and trimming inferred from the DNA. This table has a few hundred thousand clones, 80% to 90% appearing once. CDR1 KGHSH and CDR2 LQKENI come from the germline V gene. This CDR3 is built from 13 residues. Unmatched junction bases numbered 8, after V lost 5 bases and J lost 12 bases. This clonotype was sampled from a woman in her fifties or sixties with acute or convalescent COVID-19. The sequencing sample was made of peripheral blood. The V call is TRBV18, the J call TRBJ1-4; 8 bases line up with TRBD1. As DNA, the CDR3 is TGTGCCAGCTCAGCTGCGGACAGGGATCAACTGTTTTTT. Its translation: CASSAADRDQLFF.